This TCR beta chain was recovered during a study of early T cells in non-severe SARS-CoV-2 infection. Background on the study: Bulk RNA isolated from unsorted whole blood underwent sequencing; chains were not paired.

V was clipped by 4 bases and J by 5 bases; unmatched bases: 5. This CDR3 contains 15 residues. The germline gives CDR1 MNHEY, CDR2 SVGAGI. Unique molecular identifiers were affixed to single, distinct cDNA molecules. Each CDR3 protein is one row after TCRdb ran MiXCR on the 5' RACE reads. The table lists just under 90,000 distinct CDR3 sequences, approximately 15% of them singletons. Findings and limits, study-wide: There was a bias toward anti-spike CD8 responses in VDJdb matching, which missed private and CD4 specificities.

To note about this clonotype: Its target is unknown.

The chain combines TRBV6-5 with TRBJ1-1; the match to TRBD1 covers 12 bases. The clonotype originates from an adult who was a healthcare worker with PCR-confirmed SARS-CoV-2 infection or an uninfected control (not recorded which). The sequencing input was whole blood. The CDR3: CASSLGTGGATEAFF. As DNA, the CDR3 is TGTGCCAGCAGTTTGGGGACAGGGGGCGCGACTGAAGCTTTCTTT.